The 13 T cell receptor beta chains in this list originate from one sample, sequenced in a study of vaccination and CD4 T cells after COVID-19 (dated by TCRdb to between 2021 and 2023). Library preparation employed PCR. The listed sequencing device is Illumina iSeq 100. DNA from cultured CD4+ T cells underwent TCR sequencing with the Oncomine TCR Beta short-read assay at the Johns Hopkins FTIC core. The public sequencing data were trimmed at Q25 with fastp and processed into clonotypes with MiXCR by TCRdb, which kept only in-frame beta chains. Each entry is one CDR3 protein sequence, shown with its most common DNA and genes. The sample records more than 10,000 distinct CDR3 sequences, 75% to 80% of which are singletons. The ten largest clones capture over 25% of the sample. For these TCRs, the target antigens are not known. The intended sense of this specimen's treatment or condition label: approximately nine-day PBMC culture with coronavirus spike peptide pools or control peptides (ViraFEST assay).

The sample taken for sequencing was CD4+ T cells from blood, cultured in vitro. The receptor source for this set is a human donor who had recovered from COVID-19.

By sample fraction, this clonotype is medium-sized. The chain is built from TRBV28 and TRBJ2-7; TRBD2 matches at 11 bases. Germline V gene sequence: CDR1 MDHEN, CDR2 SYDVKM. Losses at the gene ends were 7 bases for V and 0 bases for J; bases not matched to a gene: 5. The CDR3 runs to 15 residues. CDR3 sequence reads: CASIAGTSGSYEQYF. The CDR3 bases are TGTGCCAGCATTGCCGGGACTAGCGGCTCCTACGAGCAGTACTTC.

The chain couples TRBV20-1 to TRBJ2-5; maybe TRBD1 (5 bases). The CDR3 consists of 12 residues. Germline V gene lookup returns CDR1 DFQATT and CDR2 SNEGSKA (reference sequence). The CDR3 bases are TGCAGCCGATCAGGACAACAAGAGACCCAGTACTTC. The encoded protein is CSRSGQQETQYF.

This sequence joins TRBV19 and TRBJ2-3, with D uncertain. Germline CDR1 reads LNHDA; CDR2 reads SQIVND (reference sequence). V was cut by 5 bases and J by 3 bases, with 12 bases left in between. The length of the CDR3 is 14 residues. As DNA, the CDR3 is TGTGCCAGTAGTCGAGGCTTCGGGACAGATACGCAGTATTTT. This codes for CASSRGFGTDTQYF.

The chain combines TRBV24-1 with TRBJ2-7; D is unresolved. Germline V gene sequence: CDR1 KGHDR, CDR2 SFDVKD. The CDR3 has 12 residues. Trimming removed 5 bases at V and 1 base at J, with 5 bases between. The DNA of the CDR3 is TGTGCCACCAGTGCCGGGTCCTACGAGCAGTACTTC. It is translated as CATSAGSYEQYF.

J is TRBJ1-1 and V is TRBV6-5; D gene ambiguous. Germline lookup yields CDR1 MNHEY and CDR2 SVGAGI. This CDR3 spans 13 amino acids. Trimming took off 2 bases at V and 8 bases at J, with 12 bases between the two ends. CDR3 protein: CASSYEWGREAFF. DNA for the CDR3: TGTGCCAGCAGTTACGAGTGGGGAAGAGAAGCTTTCTTT.

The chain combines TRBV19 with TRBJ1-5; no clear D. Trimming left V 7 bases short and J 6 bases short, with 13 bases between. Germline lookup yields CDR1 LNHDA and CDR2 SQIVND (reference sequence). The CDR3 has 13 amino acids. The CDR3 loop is CASNDLAGQPQHF. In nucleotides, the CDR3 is TGTGCCAGTAACGACCTCGCGGGTCAGCCCCAGCATTTT.

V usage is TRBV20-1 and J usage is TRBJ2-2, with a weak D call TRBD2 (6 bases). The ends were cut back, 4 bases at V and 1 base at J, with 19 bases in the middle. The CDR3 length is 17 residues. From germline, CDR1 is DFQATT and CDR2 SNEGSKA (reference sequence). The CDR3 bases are TGCAGTGCTAAACAATCCGGACTAAGGATGAACACCGGGGAGCTGTTTTTT. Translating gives CSAKQSGLRMNTGELFF.

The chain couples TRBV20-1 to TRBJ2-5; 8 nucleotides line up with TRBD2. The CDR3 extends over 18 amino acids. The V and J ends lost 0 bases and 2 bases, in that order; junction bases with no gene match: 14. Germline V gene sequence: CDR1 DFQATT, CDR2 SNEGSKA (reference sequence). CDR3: CSARDSRQPGLVQETQYF. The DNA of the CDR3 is TGCAGTGCTAGAGACAGCCGCCAACCGGGACTAGTTCAAGAGACCCAGTACTTC.

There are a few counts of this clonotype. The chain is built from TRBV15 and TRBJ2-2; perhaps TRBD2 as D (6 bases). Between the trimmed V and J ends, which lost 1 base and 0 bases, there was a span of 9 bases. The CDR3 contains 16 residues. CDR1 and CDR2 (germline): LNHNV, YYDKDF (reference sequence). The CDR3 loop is CATSRGGGANTGELFF. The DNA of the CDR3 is TGTGCCACCAGCAGAGGTGGAGGGGCGAACACCGGGGAGCTGTTTTTT.

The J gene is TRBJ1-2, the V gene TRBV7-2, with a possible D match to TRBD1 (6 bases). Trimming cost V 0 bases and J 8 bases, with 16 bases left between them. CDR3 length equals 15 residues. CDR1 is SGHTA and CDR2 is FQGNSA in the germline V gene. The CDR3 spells CASSLAGQPAGGYTF. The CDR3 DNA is TGTGCCAGCAGCTTAGCCGGACAGCCCGCGGGAGGCTACACCTTC.

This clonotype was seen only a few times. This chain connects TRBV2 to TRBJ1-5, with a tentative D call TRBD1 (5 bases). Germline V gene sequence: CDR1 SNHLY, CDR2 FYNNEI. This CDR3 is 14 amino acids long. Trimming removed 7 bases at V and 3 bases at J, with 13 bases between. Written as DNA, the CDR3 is TGTGCCAGCACCACGGGACTGATCAATCAGCCCCAGCATTTT. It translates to CASTTGLINQPQHF. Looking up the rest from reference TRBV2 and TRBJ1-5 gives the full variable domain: EPEVTQTPSHQVTQMGQEVILRCVPISNHLYFYWYRQILGQKVEFLVSFYNNEISEKSEIFDDQFSVERPDGSNFTLKIRSTKLEDSAMYFCASTTGLINQPQHFGDGTRLSIL.

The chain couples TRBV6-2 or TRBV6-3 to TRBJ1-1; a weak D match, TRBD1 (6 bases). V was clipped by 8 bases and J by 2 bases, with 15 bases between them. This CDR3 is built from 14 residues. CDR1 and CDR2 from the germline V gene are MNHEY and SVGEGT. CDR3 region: CASALGGGNTEAFF. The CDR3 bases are TGTGCCAGCGCCCTAGGAGGGGGAAACACTGAAGCTTTCTTT.

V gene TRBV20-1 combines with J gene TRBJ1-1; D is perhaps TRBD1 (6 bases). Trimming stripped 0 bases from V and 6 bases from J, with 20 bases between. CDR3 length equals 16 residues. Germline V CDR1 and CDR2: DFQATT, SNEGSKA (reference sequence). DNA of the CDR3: TGCAGTGCTAGAGATAGGCGCCGGACGGGGGGGCCTGAAGCTTTCTTT. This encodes CSARDRRRTGGPEAFF.